Listed below are T cell receptor beta chains from one sample, sequenced in a study of T cells after yellow fever vaccination. Each CDR3 protein is one row after TCRdb ran MiXCR on the 5' RACE reads. The table records some 290,000 distinct CDR3 sequences, approximately 11% of them present only once. The specimen comprised CD4+ T cells sorted from PBMCs, sampled 45 days after the yellow fever booster vaccination. The source is a man between 18 and 35 years old who received the YFV17D yellow fever vaccine. CDR3s include the opening cysteine and the closing phenylalanine or tryptophan. A D gene is named only where the DNA matches it firmly. Clone size appears in some rows only: once, few, many, or a class for an expanded clone.

cdr3_aa,cdr3_nt,d_call,j_call,v_call,clone_size
CSGTWTSGGSSTDTQYF,TGCAGCGGGACATGGACTAGCGGGGGCTCTAGTACAGATACGCAGTATTTT,TRBD2,TRBJ2-3,TRBV29-1,few
CASSMGQAMNTEAFF,TGTGCCAGCAGCATGGGACAGGCGATGAACACTGAAGCTTTCTTT,TRBD1,TRBJ1-1,TRBV7-6,NA
CASIRRQGFGYGYTF,TGTGCCAGCATACGGAGGCAGGGCTTCGGCTATGGCTACACCTTC,NA,TRBJ1-2,TRBV6-5,few
CASSERTGGNTIYF,TGCGCCAGCAGCGAACGGACAGGGGGAAACACCATATATTTT,TRBD1,TRBJ1-3,TRBV5-1,few
CSVIRVGSYTGELFF,TGCAGCGTCATTAGAGTCGGCTCCTACACCGGGGAGCTGTTTTTT,NA,TRBJ2-2,TRBV29-1,NA
CASSPKGVLNTDTQYF,TGTGCCAGCAGTCCCAAGGGGGTCCTAAACACAGATACGCAGTATTTT,NA,TRBJ2-3,TRBV12-3/TRBV12-4,few
CASSQGQGPFGEKLFF,TGCGCCAGCAGCCAAGGGCAAGGCCCCTTCGGTGAAAAACTGTTTTTT,NA,TRBJ1-4,TRBV4-1,few
CASSEMRYQPQHF,TGCGCCAGCAGTGAGATGAGATACCAGCCCCAGCATTTT,NA,TRBJ1-5,TRBV10-2,few
CASSRSGSSGANVLTF,TGTGCCAGCAGCCGCTCAGGATCCTCTGGGGCCAACGTCCTGACTTTC,NA,TRBJ2-6,TRBV3-1,NA
CAISEAPSGGDEQFF,TGTGCCATCAGTGAGGCCCCTAGCGGGGGGGATGAGCAGTTCTTC,TRBD2,TRBJ2-1,TRBV10-3,few
CASSSLNNEQFF,TGTGCCAGCAGCTCCTTGAACAATGAGCAGTTCTTC,NA,TRBJ2-1,TRBV7-6,few
CASSMPGETQYF,TGCGCCAGCAGTATGCCAGGGGAGACCCAGTACTTC,NA,TRBJ2-5,TRBV5-1,few
CASSRGQDYGYTF,TGCGCCAGCAGCCGTGGACAGGACTATGGCTACACCTTC,TRBD1,TRBJ1-2,TRBV4-3,NA
CASSLDRQGPLHF,TGTGCCAGCAGCTTAGACAGACAGGGGCCCCTCCACTTT,TRBD1,TRBJ1-6,TRBV11-2,NA
CASSELANTEAFF,TGTGCCAGCAGTGAATTGGCGAACACTGAAGCTTTCTTT,NA,TRBJ1-1,TRBV2,many
CSATGLAGGPNSNEQFF,TGCAGTGCTACGGGACTAGCGGGGGGGCCCAATAGTAATGAGCAGTTCTTC,TRBD2,TRBJ2-1,TRBV20-1,few
CSARDILGTNEQFF,TGCAGTGCTAGGGACATCTTGGGGACCAATGAGCAGTTCTTC,NA,TRBJ2-1,TRBV20-1,NA
CASSLLPAGENEQFF,TGCGCCAGCAGCTTGCTCCCTGCGGGAGAAAATGAGCAGTTCTTC,TRBD2,TRBJ2-1,TRBV5-1,many
CASSPTNNEQFF,TGTGCCAGCTCGCCGACTAACAATGAGCAGTTCTTC,NA,TRBJ2-1,TRBV18,few
CASRGLAGGSYEQYF,TGCGCCAGCAGGGGACTAGCGGGGGGGAGTTACGAGCAGTACTTC,TRBD2,TRBJ2-7,TRBV5-1,NA
CASSLMAGGPYNEQFF,TGTGCCAGCAGTTTAATGGCGGGGGGCCCTTACAATGAGCAGTTCTTC,TRBD2,TRBJ2-1,TRBV12-3/TRBV12-4,few
CASSDQGPAETQYF,TGCGCCAGCAGCGATCAGGGGCCTGCAGAGACCCAGTACTTC,NA,TRBJ2-5,TRBV5-1,NA
CASSFWGQNQETQYF,TGTGCCAGCAGCTTCTGGGGACAGAACCAAGAGACCCAGTACTTC,TRBD1,TRBJ2-5,TRBV3-1,many
CASSLLAGALTDTQYF,TGTGCCAGCAGCTTACTAGCGGGGGCCCTCACAGATACGCAGTATTTT,TRBD2,TRBJ2-3,TRBV7-9,few
CASSRDRRAGELFF,TGTGCCAGCAGCAGGGACAGACGTGCCGGGGAGCTGTTTTTT,TRBD1,TRBJ2-2,TRBV7-2,NA
CASSYSRTGPETQYF,TGTGCCAGCAGTTACTCGAGAACAGGGCCGGAGACCCAGTACTTC,NA,TRBJ2-5,TRBV6-5,few
CASSLPAGQETQYF,TGTGCCAGCAGCCTCCCCGCTGGACAAGAGACCCAGTACTTC,NA,TRBJ2-5,TRBV5-6,few
CASSQAGELFF,TGTGCCAGCAGCCAAGCCGGGGAGCTGTTTTTT,NA,TRBJ2-2,TRBV3-1,many
CASSGEGAHNSPLHF,TGTGCCAGCAGCGGAGAGGGGGCCCATAATTCACCCCTACACTTT,TRBD1,TRBJ1-6,TRBV9,NA
CATSDPTPPGELFF,TGTGCCACCAGTGATCCTACTCCTCCCGGGGAGCTGTTTTTT,NA,TRBJ2-2,TRBV24-1,NA
CASSLYLGGTDTQYF,TGCGCCAGCAGCCTTTATCTGGGAGGCACAGATACGCAGTATTTT,NA,TRBJ2-3,TRBV4-3,many
CASSPTGDSYEQYF,TGTGCCAGCTCACCGACAGGGGACTCCTACGAGCAGTACTTC,TRBD1,TRBJ2-7,TRBV18,NA
CASSQDSGGLLDSPLHF,TGCGCCAGCAGCCAAGATTCGGGGGGGCTTTTGGATTCACCCCTCCACTTT,NA,TRBJ1-6,TRBV4-3,NA
CASSYRGRIRREPQHF,TGTGCCAGCAGTTACCGGGGTCGGATCCGGAGGGAACCCCAGCATTTT,NA,TRBJ1-5,TRBV6-2/TRBV6-3,few
CASSLRDRDPDTQYF,TGTGCCAGCAGCTTACGGGACAGGGACCCAGATACGCAGTATTTT,TRBD1,TRBJ2-3,TRBV5-6,NA
CAIGAGADQPQHF,TGTGCCATCGGGGCAGGGGCGGATCAGCCCCAGCATTTT,NA,TRBJ1-5,TRBV19,NA
CASSQGGFWAKNIQYF,TGTGCCAGCAGCCAAGGGGGGTTTTGGGCCAAAAACATTCAGTACTTC,NA,TRBJ2-4,TRBV14,NA
CASSVVSGGAGETQYF,TGTGCCAGCAGCGTAGTCAGCGGGGGGGCCGGGGAGACCCAGTACTTC,TRBD2,TRBJ2-5,TRBV9,few
CASSWMTSNTEAFF,TGCGCCAGCAGCTGGATGACATCGAACACTGAAGCTTTCTTT,NA,TRBJ1-1,TRBV5-1,many
CASRPRGAGDTQYF,TGTGCCAGCAGACCGAGAGGGGCGGGAGATACGCAGTATTTT,NA,TRBJ2-3,TRBV7-7,NA
CASSFGQMNTEAFF,TGTGCCAGCAGCTTCGGACAGATGAACACTGAAGCTTTCTTT,NA,TRBJ1-1,TRBV7-2,few
CASSRPDRVGTEAFF,TGCGCCAGCAGCCGACCAGACAGGGTGGGCACTGAAGCTTTCTTT,TRBD1,TRBJ1-1,TRBV4-1,NA
CASSSQGSAEAFF,TGTGCCAGCAGTTCCCAGGGAAGCGCTGAAGCTTTCTTT,NA,TRBJ1-1,TRBV6-5,NA
CASSLGTVYGYTF,TGCGCCAGCAGCTTGGGGACAGTCTATGGCTACACCTTC,NA,TRBJ1-2,TRBV5-1,many
CASSRDRTITGELFF,TGCGCCAGCAGCCGCGATAGAACCATCACCGGGGAGCTGTTTTTT,NA,TRBJ2-2,TRBV5-1,many
CASSIRGGAGNNEQFF,TGTGCCAGCAGCATCCGCGGGGGGGCCGGGAACAATGAGCAGTTCTTC,TRBD2,TRBJ2-1,TRBV3-1,NA
CASSTPSGRVYEQYF,TGTGCCAGCAGTACTCCGAGCGGGAGAGTCTACGAGCAGTACTTC,TRBD2,TRBJ2-7,TRBV28,many
CASSYSYPSGVGVTQYF,TGTGCCAGCAGTTACTCGTATCCTAGCGGGGTGGGGGTTACGCAGTATTTT,TRBD2,TRBJ2-3,TRBV6-6,NA
CASSPVSYSGQNNEQFF,TGCGCCAGCAGCCCAGTATCATATTCCGGACAGAACAATGAGCAGTTCTTC,NA,TRBJ2-1,TRBV4-1,NA
CASSQDPGRPTDTQYF,TGCGCCAGCAGCCAAGACCCGGGGAGACCCACAGATACGCAGTATTTT,NA,TRBJ2-3,TRBV4-3,NA
CASRDNGHRPLHF,TGTGCCAGTCGGGACAACGGACATAGACCCCTCCACTTT,NA,TRBJ1-6,TRBV6-5,few
CATRVSGGKVSTDTQYF,TGTGCCACCCGAGTGAGCGGGGGGAAAGTTAGCACAGATACGCAGTATTTT,TRBD2,TRBJ2-3,TRBV6-4,NA
CASSLPQATDTQYF,TGTGCCAGCAGCTTACCCCAGGCCACAGATACGCAGTATTTT,NA,TRBJ2-3,TRBV7-9,many
CASNNPSGGADTQYF,TGCGCCAGCAATAATCCTAGCGGGGGGGCAGATACGCAGTATTTT,TRBD2,TRBJ2-3,TRBV5-1,NA
CASCWGVGQGWDTQYF,TGTGCCAGCTGCTGGGGGGTCGGACAGGGGTGGGATACGCAGTATTTT,TRBD1,TRBJ2-3,TRBV6-1,NA
CSARELGGELFF,TGCAGTGCTAGGGAACTTGGCGGGGAGCTGTTTTTT,NA,TRBJ2-2,TRBV20-1,few
CASSTGRRQETQYF,TGCGCCAGCAGTACTGGGCGCCGCCAAGAGACCCAGTACTTC,NA,TRBJ2-5,TRBV5-1,NA
CAIKRQENTEAFF,TGTGCCATCAAACGACAGGAGAACACTGAAGCTTTCTTT,NA,TRBJ1-1,TRBV6-5,few
CASSPREAQGTEAFF,TGTGCCAGCAGCCCACGAGAGGCCCAGGGCACTGAAGCTTTCTTT,NA,TRBJ1-1,TRBV3-1,NA